Listed below are T cell receptor beta chains from one sample, sequenced in a study of blood T cells in healthy people across ages. TCRdb itself ran the 5' RACE reads through MiXCR, one entry per CDR3 protein. The sample holds 450,000 to 650,000 distinct CDR3 sequences; 24% are singletons and the top ten take roughly 9%. In addition, the sample was reused for a study of T cells of mothers and their children.

Sequencing used blood. These TCRs come from a boy aged 5 to 17 in good health. Each CDR3 is given with its conserved first and last residue. D genes are given only for firm matches. Only some rows state a clone size, as once, few, many or a class for expanded clones.

j_call v_call clone_size d_call cdr3_aa cdr3_nt
TRBJ2-7 TRBV3-1 - - CASSQVTRPYYEQYF TGTGCCAGCAGCCAAGTTACGCGGCCATATTACGAGCAGTACTTC
TRBJ2-1 TRBV24-1 - - CATDGDTHNEQFF TGTGCCACCGACGGGGATACCCACAATGAGCAGTTCTTC
TRBJ1-1 TRBV5-1 many - CASSLAGGRTEAFF TGCGCCAGCAGCTTGGCAGGCGGGCGGACTGAAGCTTTCTTT
TRBJ2-3 TRBV4-3 few - CASSQDPFRGTDTQYF TGCGCCAGCAGCCAAGATCCTTTCCGGGGGACAGATACGCAGTATTTT
TRBJ2-4 TRBV27 - - CASGPPLAKNIQYF TGTGCCAGCGGACCACCCCTAGCCAAAAACATTCAGTACTTC
TRBJ2-1 TRBV5-1 - TRBD2 CASSLGTLATGGEFF TGCGCCAGCAGCTTGGGGACCTTAGCGACCGGGGGGGAGTTCTTC
TRBJ2-2 TRBV9 - - CASSVDPNTGELFF TGTGCCAGCAGCGTAGATCCGAACACCGGGGAGCTGTTTTTT
TRBJ2-2 TRBV9 - - CASSVRPYGSAGELFF TGTGCCAGCAGCGTCCGCCCCTATGGTTCTGCCGGGGAGCTGTTTTTT
TRBJ2-7 TRBV30 - - CAWALSRGSYEQYF TGTGCCTGGGCCCTCAGCAGGGGCTCCTACGAGCAGTACTTC
TRBJ2-5 TRBV5-6 few TRBD2 CASSLGRLAGGQETQYF TGTGCCAGCAGCTTGGGTCGGCTAGCGGGGGGCCAAGAGACCCAGTACTTC
TRBJ2-5 TRBV19 - TRBD2 CASSIGGLAELSQETQYF TGTGCCAGTAGTATAGGAGGACTAGCGGAACTTAGTCAAGAGACCCAGTACTTC
TRBJ2-7 TRBV7-2 - TRBD1 CASSFTGEPAYEQYF TGTGCCAGCAGCTTTACAGGGGAGCCCGCCTACGAGCAGTACTTC
TRBJ2-5 TRBV12-3/TRBV12-4 few - CASSSQGKETQYF TGTGCCAGCAGTTCTCAGGGGAAAGAGACCCAGTACTTC
TRBJ1-1 TRBV29-1 few - CSVASRHTDTEAFF TGCAGCGTCGCGAGCCGACATACGGACACTGAAGCTTTCTTT
TRBJ1-1 TRBV29-1 - - CSADRQNTEAFF TGCAGCGCAGATCGACAGAACACTGAAGCTTTCTTT
TRBJ2-1 TRBV27 - TRBD2 CASRGTSGDSYNEQFF TGTGCCAGCAGGGGAACTAGCGGGGACTCCTACAATGAGCAGTTCTTC
TRBJ1-1 TRBV5-1 once - CASSLQSGAGTEAFF TGCGCCAGCAGCTTGCAGTCGGGGGCAGGCACTGAAGCTTTCTTT
TRBJ2-1 TRBV7-2 - TRBD2 CASSNSGGADGQFF TGTGCCAGCAGCAATAGCGGGGGGGCCGATGGGCAGTTCTTC
TRBJ2-1 TRBV28 few TRBD2 CASSPSAGGFRSYNEQFF TGTGCCAGCAGTCCCTCAGCGGGAGGGTTCAGGTCCTACAATGAGCAGTTCTTC
TRBJ2-5 TRBV4-1 - TRBD2 CASGSGLVGETQYF TGCGCCAGCGGGTCGGGACTAGTCGGAGAGACCCAGTACTTC
TRBJ2-7 TRBV4-2 few - CASSLRTVGYEQYF TGTGCCAGCAGCCTCAGGACAGTTGGGTACGAGCAGTACTTC
TRBJ1-1 TRBV19 - - CASKPGRARSRNTEAFF TGTGCCAGTAAGCCAGGCAGGGCCAGGAGTCGGAACACTGAAGCTTTCTTT
TRBJ2-3 TRBV3-1 - TRBD2 CASSQGLAGTTQYF TGTGCCAGCAGCCAGGGACTAGCGGGGACAACGCAGTATTTT
TRBJ2-5 TRBV29-1 - - CSVESGAGKETQYF TGCAGCGTTGAATCGGGGGCCGGGAAGGAGACCCAGTACTTC
TRBJ1-2 TRBV25-1 - - CASSRTEFYGYTF TGTGCCAGCAGTAGGACTGAATTCTATGGCTACACCTTC
TRBJ2-5 TRBV10-3 - - CAISDTGQETQYF TGTGCCATCAGTGACACAGGGCAAGAGACCCAGTACTTC
TRBJ2-7 TRBV7-6 - TRBD1 CASRRDRGHEQYF TGTGCCAGCAGACGGGACAGGGGCCACGAGCAGTACTTC
TRBJ1-2 TRBV12-3/TRBV12-4 few - CASSPGYTF TGTGCCAGCAGTCCAGGCTACACCTTC
TRBJ1-5 TRBV20-1 - TRBD1 CSAYTGQGMNQPQHF TGCAGTGCCTACACAGGACAGGGAATGAACCAGCCCCAGCATTTT
TRBJ2-1 TRBV20-1 few - CSARSPASSYNEQFF TGCAGTGCCCGGTCTCCGGCCAGCTCCTACAATGAGCAGTTCTTC
TRBJ2-3 TRBV7-2 few - CASSLRGHTDTQYF TGTGCCAGCAGCTTACGAGGACACACAGATACGCAGTATTTT
TRBJ2-5 TRBV28 few - CASSLRGRRNAETQYF TGTGCCAGCAGTTTAAGGGGCCGGAGGAACGCAGAGACCCAGTACTTC